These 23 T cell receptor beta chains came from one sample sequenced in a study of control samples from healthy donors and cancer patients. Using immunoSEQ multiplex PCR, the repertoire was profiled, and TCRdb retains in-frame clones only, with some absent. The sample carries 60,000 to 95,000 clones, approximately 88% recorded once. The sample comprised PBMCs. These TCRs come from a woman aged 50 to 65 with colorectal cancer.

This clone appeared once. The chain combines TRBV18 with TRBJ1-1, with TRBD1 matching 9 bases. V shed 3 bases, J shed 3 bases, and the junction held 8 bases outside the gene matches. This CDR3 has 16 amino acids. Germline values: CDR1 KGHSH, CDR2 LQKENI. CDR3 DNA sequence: TGTGCCAGCTCACCCTTACAGGGGGCGCGGGACACTGAAGCTTTCTTT. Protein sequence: CASSPLQGARDTEAFF.

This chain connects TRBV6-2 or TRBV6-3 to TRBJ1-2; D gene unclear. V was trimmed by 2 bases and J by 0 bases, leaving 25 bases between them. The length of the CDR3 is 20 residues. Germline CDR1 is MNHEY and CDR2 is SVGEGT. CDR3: CASSYKGGGIGRSTNYGYTF. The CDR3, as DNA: TGTGCCAGCAGTTACAAGGGAGGCGGGATTGGGAGAAGCACTAACTATGGCTACACCTTC.

The CDR3 protein is CASSYPTGRNEKLFF. CDR3 nucleotide sequence: TGTGCCAGCAGTTACCCGACAGGCCGTAATGAAAAACTGTTTTTT. The chain employs TRBV6-6 and TRBJ1-4, with a tentative D call TRBD1 (6 bases). The CDR3 is made up of 15 amino acids. The ends were cut back, 2 bases at V and 4 bases at J, with 11 bases in the middle. Germline V gene data show CDR1 as MNHNY and CDR2 as SVGAGI (reference sequence).

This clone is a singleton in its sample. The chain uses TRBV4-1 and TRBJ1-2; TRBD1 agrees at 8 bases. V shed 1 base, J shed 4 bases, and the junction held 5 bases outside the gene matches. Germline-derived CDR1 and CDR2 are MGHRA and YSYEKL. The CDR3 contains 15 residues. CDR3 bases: TGCGCCAGCAGCCAAGCCCCCCAGGGGGCCTATGGCTACACCTTC. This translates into CASSQAPQGAYGYTF.

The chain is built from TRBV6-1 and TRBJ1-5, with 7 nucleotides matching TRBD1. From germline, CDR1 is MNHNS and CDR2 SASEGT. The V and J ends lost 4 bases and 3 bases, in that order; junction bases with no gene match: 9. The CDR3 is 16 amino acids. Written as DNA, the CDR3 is TGTGCCAGCAGTGTGATTATGACAGGGCCCAATCAGCCCCAGCATTTT. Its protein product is CASSVIMTGPNQPQHF.

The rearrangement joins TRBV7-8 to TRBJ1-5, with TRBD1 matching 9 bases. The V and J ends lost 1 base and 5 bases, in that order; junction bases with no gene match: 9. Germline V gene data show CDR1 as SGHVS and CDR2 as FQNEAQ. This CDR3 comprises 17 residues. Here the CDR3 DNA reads TGTGCCAGCAGCTTAGGGGGGGGGACAGGGCCCCATCAGCCCCAGCATTTT. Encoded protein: CASSLGGGTGPHQPQHF.

This CDR3 reads CASSEAALGTRNYGYTF. Written as DNA, the CDR3 is TGTGCCAGCAGTGAAGCAGCGTTGGGGACACGGAACTATGGCTACACCTTC. The J gene is TRBJ1-2, the V gene TRBV6-1, with D possibly matching TRBD1 (6 bases). This CDR3 has 17 residues. Looked up from germline, CDR1 is MNHNS and CDR2 is SASEGT. The V and J ends lost 0 bases and 2 bases respectively, with 16 bases between them.

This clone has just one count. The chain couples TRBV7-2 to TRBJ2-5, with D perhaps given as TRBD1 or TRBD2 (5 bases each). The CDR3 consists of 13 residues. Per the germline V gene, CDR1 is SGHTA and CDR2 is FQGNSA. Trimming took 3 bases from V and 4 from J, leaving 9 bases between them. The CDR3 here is CASSFRGPETQYF. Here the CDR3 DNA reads TGTGCCAGCAGCTTCCGGGGCCCAGAGACCCAGTACTTC. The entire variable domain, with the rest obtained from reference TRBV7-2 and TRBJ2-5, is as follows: GAGVSQSPSNKVTEKGKDVELRCDPISGHTALYWYRQSLGQGLEFLIYFQGNSAPDKSGLPSDRFSAERTGGSVSTLTIQRTQQEDSAVYLCASSFRGPETQYFGPGTRLLVL.

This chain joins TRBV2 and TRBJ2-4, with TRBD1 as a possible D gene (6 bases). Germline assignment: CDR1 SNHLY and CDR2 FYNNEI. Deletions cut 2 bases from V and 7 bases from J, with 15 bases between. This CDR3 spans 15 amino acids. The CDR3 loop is CASSEWSGEGNIQYF. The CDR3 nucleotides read TGTGCCAGCAGTGAATGGTCAGGGGAAGGGAACATTCAGTACTTC.

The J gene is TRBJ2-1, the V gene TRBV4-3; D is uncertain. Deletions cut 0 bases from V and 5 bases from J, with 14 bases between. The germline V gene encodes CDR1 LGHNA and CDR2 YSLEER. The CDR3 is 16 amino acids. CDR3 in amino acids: CASSQDWPFEDNEQFF. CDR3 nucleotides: TGCGCCAGCAGCCAAGATTGGCCCTTCGAGGACAATGAGCAGTTCTTC.

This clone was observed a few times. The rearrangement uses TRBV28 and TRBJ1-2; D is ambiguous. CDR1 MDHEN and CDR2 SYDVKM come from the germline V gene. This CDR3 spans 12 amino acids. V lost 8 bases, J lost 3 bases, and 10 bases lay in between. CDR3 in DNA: TGTGCCAGCGGAAGGGCTGACTATGGCTACACCTTC. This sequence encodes CASGRADYGYTF.

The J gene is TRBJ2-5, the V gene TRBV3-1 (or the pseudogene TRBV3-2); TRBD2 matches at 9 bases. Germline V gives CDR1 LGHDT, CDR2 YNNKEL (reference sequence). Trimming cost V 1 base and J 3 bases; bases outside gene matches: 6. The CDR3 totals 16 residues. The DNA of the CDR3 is TGTGCCAGCAGCCAAGGGCGGACTAGCGCTAAAGAGACCCAGTACTTC. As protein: CASSQGRTSAKETQYF.

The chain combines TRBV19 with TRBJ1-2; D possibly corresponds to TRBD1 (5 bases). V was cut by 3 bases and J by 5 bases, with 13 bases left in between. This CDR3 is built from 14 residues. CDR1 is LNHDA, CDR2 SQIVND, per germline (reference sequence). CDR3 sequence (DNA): TGTGCCAGTAGTATGGGGCAGGGACGGTATGGCTACACCTTC. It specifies CASSMGQGRYGYTF.

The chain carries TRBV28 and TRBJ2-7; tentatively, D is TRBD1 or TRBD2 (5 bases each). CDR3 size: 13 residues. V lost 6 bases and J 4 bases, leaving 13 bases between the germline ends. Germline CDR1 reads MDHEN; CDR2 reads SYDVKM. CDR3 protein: CASSRSGGYEQYV. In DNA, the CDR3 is TGTGCCAGCAGCCGCAGTGGGGGTTACGAGCAGTACGTC.

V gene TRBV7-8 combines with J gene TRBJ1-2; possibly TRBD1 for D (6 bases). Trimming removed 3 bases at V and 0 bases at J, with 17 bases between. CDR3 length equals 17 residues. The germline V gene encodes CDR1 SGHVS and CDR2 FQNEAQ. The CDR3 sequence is CASSLGAADRANYGYTF. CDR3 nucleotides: TGTGCCAGCAGCTTGGGGGCCGCAGATCGTGCTAACTATGGCTACACCTTC.

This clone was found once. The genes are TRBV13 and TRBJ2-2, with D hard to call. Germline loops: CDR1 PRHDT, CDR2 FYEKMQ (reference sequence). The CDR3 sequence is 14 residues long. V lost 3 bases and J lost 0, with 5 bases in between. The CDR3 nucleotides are TGTGCCAGCAGCTTTTGGGCGAACACCGGGGAGCTGTTTTTT. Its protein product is CASSFWANTGELFF.

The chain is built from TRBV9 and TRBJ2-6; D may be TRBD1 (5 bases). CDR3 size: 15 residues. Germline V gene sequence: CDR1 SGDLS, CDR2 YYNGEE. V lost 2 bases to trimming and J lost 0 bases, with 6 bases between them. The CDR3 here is CASSVQGSGANVLTF. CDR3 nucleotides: TGTGCCAGCAGCGTCCAGGGCTCTGGGGCCAACGTCCTGACTTTC.

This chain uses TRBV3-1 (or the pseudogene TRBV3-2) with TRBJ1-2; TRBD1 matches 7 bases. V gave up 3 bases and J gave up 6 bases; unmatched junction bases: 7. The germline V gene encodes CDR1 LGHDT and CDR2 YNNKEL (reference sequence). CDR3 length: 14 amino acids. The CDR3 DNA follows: TGTGCCAGCAGCCATGCCGGGGACAGACATGGCTACACCTTC. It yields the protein CASSHAGDRHGYTF.

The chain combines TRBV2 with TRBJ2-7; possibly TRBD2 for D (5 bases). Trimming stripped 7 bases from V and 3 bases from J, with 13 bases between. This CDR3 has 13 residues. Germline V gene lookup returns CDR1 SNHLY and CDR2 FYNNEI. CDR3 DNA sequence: TGTGCCAGCAAAGCGGACCCCGTCTACGAGCAGTACGTC. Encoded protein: CASKADPVYEQYV.

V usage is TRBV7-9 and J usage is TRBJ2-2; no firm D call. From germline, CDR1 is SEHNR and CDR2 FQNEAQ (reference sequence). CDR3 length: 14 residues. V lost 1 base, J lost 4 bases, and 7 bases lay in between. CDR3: CASSLGDFTGELFF. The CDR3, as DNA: TGTGCCAGCAGCTTAGGCGATTTCACCGGGGAGCTGTTTTTT.

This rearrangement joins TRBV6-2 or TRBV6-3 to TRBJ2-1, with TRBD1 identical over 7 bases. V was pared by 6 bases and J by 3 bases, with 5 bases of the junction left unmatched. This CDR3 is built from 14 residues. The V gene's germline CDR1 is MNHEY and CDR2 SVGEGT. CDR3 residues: CASSADRVYNEQFF. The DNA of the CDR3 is TGTGCCAGCAGCGCAGACAGGGTCTACAATGAGCAGTTCTTC.

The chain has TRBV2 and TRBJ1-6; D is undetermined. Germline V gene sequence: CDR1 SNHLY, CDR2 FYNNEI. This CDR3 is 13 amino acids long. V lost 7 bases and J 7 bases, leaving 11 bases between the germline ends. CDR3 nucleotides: TGTGCCAGCAAAGACCGGGAGAATTCACCCCTCCACTTT. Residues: CASKDRENSPLHF.

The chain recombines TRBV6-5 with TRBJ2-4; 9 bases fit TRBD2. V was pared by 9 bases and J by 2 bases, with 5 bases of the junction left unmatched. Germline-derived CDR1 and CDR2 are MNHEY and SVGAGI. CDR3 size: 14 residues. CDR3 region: CASEAGGTKNIQYF. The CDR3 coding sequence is TGTGCCAGTGAGGCGGGGGGGACCAAAAACATTCAGTACTTC.